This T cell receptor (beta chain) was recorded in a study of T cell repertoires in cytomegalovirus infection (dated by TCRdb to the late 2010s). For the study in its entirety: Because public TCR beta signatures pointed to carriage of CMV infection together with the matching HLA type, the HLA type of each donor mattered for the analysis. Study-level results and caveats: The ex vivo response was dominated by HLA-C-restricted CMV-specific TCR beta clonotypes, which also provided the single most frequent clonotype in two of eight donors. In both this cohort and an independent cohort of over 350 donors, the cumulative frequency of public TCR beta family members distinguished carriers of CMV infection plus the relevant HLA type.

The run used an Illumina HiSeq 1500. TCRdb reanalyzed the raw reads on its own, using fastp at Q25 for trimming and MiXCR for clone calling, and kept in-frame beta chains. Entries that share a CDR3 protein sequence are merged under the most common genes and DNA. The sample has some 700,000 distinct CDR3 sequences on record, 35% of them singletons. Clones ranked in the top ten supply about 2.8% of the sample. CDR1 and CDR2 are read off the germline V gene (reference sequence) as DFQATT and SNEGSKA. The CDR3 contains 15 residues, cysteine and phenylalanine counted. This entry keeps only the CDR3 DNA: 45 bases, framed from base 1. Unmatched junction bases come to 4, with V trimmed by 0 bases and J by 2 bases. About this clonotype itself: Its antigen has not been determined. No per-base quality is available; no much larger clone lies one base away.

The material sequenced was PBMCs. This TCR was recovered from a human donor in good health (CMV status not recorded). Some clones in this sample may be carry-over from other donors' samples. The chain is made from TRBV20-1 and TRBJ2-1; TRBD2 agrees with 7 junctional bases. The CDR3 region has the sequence CSARDWSGAYNEQFF. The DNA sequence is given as TGCAGTGCTAGAGATTGGAGCGGGGCCTACAATGAGCAGTTCTTC.